A single sample gave rise to the 19 T cell receptor beta chains below, sequenced in a study of shared clonotypes between healthy human individuals. Using immunoSEQ multiplex PCR, the repertoire was profiled, and TCRdb retains in-frame clones only, with some absent. This table has some 240,000 clones, 65% to 70% appearing once. Sequences were obtained from memory CD4+ T cells sorted from blood. Subset: CD45RA-negative fraction. Every receptor here comes from a man aged 30 to 45 in good health.

There are many counts of this clone. This rearrangement joins TRBV18 to TRBJ2-7; D tentatively fits TRBD1 or TRBD2 (7 bases each). Trimming took off 4 bases at V and 5 bases at J, with 18 bases between the two ends. The germline V gene encodes CDR1 KGHSH and CDR2 LQKENI. This CDR3 spans 15 amino acids. As DNA, the CDR3 is TGTGCCAGCTCACAGAGCGGGACAGCCGGCAACGAGCAGTACTTC. This gives the protein CASSQSGTAGNEQYF.

This rearrangement joins TRBV6-9 to TRBJ2-7; D ambiguous. Trimming shortened V by 4 bases and J by 7 bases, and 8 bases separated the two germline ends. CDR1 is MNHGY, CDR2 SVAAGI, per germline. CDR3 length equals 11 residues. The CDR3 DNA sequence: TGTGCCAGCAGTTCCCGTTCGGAGCAGTACTTC. It translates to CASSSRSEQYF.

V is TRBV5-1 and J is TRBJ1-1; D unclear. V gave up 0 bases and J gave up 6 bases, with 12 bases separating them. Germline V gene lookup returns CDR1 SGHRS and CDR2 YFSETQ. The CDR3 loop spans 14 amino acids. The CDR3 loop is CASSLDSARSEAFF. In DNA, the CDR3 is TGCGCCAGCAGCTTGGACTCGGCGCGATCTGAAGCTTTCTTT.

Here the CDR3 reads CASSREPPGGINTGELFF. CDR3 coding DNA: TGCGCCAGCAGCCGAGAGCCCCCGGGAGGGATCAACACCGGGGAGCTGTTTTTT. The V call is TRBV4-3, the J call TRBJ2-2, with 8 bases identical to TRBD2. Germline V gene data show CDR1 as LGHNA and CDR2 as YSLEER. Losses at the gene ends were 4 bases for V and 2 bases for J; bases not matched to a gene: 12. This CDR3 has 18 residues.

The chain couples TRBV19 to TRBJ1-2; D gene unclear. The germline V gene has CDR1 LNHDA and CDR2 SQIVND (reference sequence). This CDR3 spans 12 amino acids. The V and J ends lost 6 bases and 5 bases respectively, with 10 bases between them. The CDR3 spells CASSRTNYGYTF. CDR3 nucleotides: TGTGCCAGTAGCCGAACCAATTATGGCTACACCTTC.

The table lists this clone with a count of one. The chain has TRBV2 and TRBJ2-5, with D perhaps TRBD2 (6 bases). The CDR3 is made up of 13 amino acids. Germline CDR1 and CDR2: SNHLY and FYNNEI. V dropped 4 bases and J dropped 7 bases, with 13 bases sitting between them. CDR3 loop: CASSAGLMGTQYF. DNA of the CDR3: TGTGCCAGCAGTGCAGGACTAATGGGGACCCAGTACTTC.

Only one count was recorded for this clone. J is TRBJ1-2 and V is TRBV19; 7 nucleotides align to TRBD1. CDR3 length: 15 residues. The ends lost 5 bases at V and 4 bases at J; junction bases unmatched: 10. CDR1 LNHDA and CDR2 SQIVND come from the germline V gene (reference sequence). The CDR3 here is CASSVQTGVGYGYTF. The CDR3 DNA reads as TGTGCCAGTAGTGTCCAAACAGGGGTTGGCTATGGCTACACCTTC.

The count of this clone is one. This chain connects TRBV5-6 to TRBJ1-4, with D possibly matching TRBD1 (5 bases). The germline V and J ends were trimmed by 3 bases and 8 bases, with 14 bases remaining between them. The CDR3 is 14 residues long. Germline values: CDR1 SGHDT, CDR2 YYEEEE. CDR3 nucleotide sequence: TGTGCCAGCAGCTCCCGGGGGAGAGAAGAAAAACTGTTTTTT. Encoded protein: CASSSRGREEKLFF.

This clone has ten or more counts. This sequence joins TRBV5-1 and TRBJ2-3, with D unclear. The germline CDR1 and CDR2 sequences are SGHRS and YFSETQ. Between the trimmed V and J ends, which lost 0 bases and 2 bases, there was a span of 7 bases. The CDR3 consists of 14 residues. The CDR3 is CASSLGRHTDTQYF. The DNA for the CDR3 is TGCGCCAGCAGCTTGGGACGGCACACAGATACGCAGTATTTT.

This clone was observed a single time. V and J are TRBV27 and TRBJ2-2; D might be TRBD2 (6 bases). The germline V gene encodes CDR1 MNHEY and CDR2 SMNVEV (reference sequence). The CDR3 is made up of 15 amino acids. V lost 4 bases to trimming and J lost 5 bases, with 14 bases between them. CDR3 residues: CASSSKWRVTGELFF. CDR3 coding DNA: TGTGCCAGCAGTTCCAAGTGGAGGGTGACCGGGGAGCTGTTTTTT.

J is TRBJ2-3 and V is TRBV5-4; 8 bases align to TRBD1. CDR3 size: 15 residues. The V gene's germline CDR1 is SGHNT and CDR2 YYREEE (reference sequence). V shed 4 bases, J shed 4 bases, and the junction held 8 bases outside the gene matches. CDR3 loop: CASSGDRGFADTQYF. CDR3 coding DNA: TGTGCCAGCAGCGGCGACAGGGGTTTCGCAGATACGCAGTATTTT.

V usage is TRBV5-1 and J usage is TRBJ1-3; unclear D gene. The CDR3 loop spans 15 amino acids. The V and J ends lost 4 bases and 0 bases respectively, with 11 bases between them. Per the germline V gene, CDR1 is SGHRS and CDR2 is YFSETQ. The CDR3 reads CASSPRGSSGNTIYF. For the CDR3, the DNA is TGCGCCAGCAGCCCCCGCGGGAGCTCTGGAAACACCATATATTTT.

In this sample, this clone turned up a few times. V gene TRBV2 combines with J gene TRBJ2-1, with 9 bases that match TRBD1. Germline CDR1 and CDR2: SNHLY and FYNNEI. There are 15 residues in the CDR3. The V and J ends lost 6 bases and 6 bases, in that order; junction bases with no gene match: 9. Here the CDR3 DNA reads TGTGCCAGCAGGGACCGGGACAGGGTTACCAATGAGCAGTTCTTC. It specifies CASRDRDRVTNEQFF.

The J gene is TRBJ1-1, the V gene TRBV29-1; the D gene is possibly TRBD1 (5 bases). Trimming removed 1 base from V and 3 bases from J, with 9 bases in between. The germline V gene encodes CDR1 SQVTM and CDR2 ANQGSEA. The CDR3 consists of 13 residues. The CDR3 region is CSVEADSDTEAFF. The CDR3 DNA reads as TGCAGCGTTGAAGCCGACAGTGACACTGAAGCTTTCTTT.

V is TRBV5-1 and J is TRBJ2-1; 8 bases are a match to TRBD1. The CDR3 spans 15 residues. J was trimmed by 8 bases and V by 3 bases; bases with no gene match: 10. Germline-derived CDR1 and CDR2 are SGHRS and YFSETQ. CDR3 in DNA: TGCGCCAGCAGCTCAGGACAGGGAAGAGGACATGAGCAGTTCTTC. Translation: CASSSGQGRGHEQFF.

This chain uses TRBV11-2 with TRBJ2-5; unclear D gene. The V gene's germline CDR1 is SGHAT and CDR2 FQNNGV. The length of the CDR3 is 12 residues. V was shortened by 3 bases and J by 5 bases, with 7 bases between the two germline ends. CDR3 nucleotide sequence: TGTGCCAGCAGCTTCTTCGGGGAGACCCAGTACTTC. Its translation: CASSFFGETQYF. Drawing the rest from reference TRBV11-2 and TRBJ2-5, the complete variable domain is EAGVAQSPRYKIIEKRQSVAFWCNPISGHATLYWYQQILGQGPKLLIQFQNNGVVDDSQLPKDRFSAERLKGVDSTLKIQPAKLEDSAVYLCASSFFGETQYFGPGTRLLVL.

In its sample, this clone was seen once. This chain uses TRBV4-1 with TRBJ1-1; D is perhaps TRBD1 (6 bases). This CDR3 comprises 15 residues. Germline-derived CDR1 and CDR2 are MGHRA and YSYEKL. With 2 bases removed from V and 1 base from J, the gap between germline ends came to 11 bases. The CDR3: CASSQTYRENTEAFF. The CDR3 nucleotides read TGCGCCAGCAGCCAAACCTACAGGGAGAACACTGAAGCTTTCTTT.

The J gene is TRBJ1-2, the V gene TRBV28, with a weak D call TRBD1 (6 bases). CDR1 and CDR2 (germline): MDHEN, SYDVKM. V lost 4 bases and J lost 7, with 22 bases in between. The CDR3 runs 16 residues. The CDR3 spells CASSSSTGLYHLGYTF. The CDR3 nucleotides read TGTGCCAGCAGTTCATCGACAGGCTTATACCATCTTGGCTACACCTTC.

This clone was detected only a few times. The rearrangement uses TRBV5-1 and TRBJ2-7; tentative D call: TRBD1 (6 bases). CDR3 length: 12 residues. Germline lookup yields CDR1 SGHRS and CDR2 YFSETQ. Trimming left V 3 bases short and J 6 bases short, with 10 bases between. CDR3 loop: CASSWQGSEQYF. CDR3 coding DNA: TGCGCCAGCAGCTGGCAGGGGTCCGAGCAGTACTTC. The full variable domain, in which reference TRBV5-1 and TRBJ2-7 provide the parts outside the CDR3, is KAGVTQTPRYLIKTRGQQVTLSCSPISGHRSVSWYQQTPGQGLQFLFEYFSETQRNKGNFPGRFSGRQFSNSRSEMNVSTLELGDSALYLCASSWQGSEQYFGPGTRLTVT.